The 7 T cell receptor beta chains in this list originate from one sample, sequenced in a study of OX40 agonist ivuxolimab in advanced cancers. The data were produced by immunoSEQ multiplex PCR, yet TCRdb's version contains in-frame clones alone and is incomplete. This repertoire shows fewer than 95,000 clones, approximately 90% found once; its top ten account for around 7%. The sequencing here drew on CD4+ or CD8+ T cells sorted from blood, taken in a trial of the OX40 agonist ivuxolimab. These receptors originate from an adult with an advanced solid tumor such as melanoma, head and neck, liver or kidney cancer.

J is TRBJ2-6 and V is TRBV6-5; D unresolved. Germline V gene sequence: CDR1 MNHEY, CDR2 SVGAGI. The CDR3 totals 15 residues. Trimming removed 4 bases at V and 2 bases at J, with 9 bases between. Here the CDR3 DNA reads TGTGCCAGCAGTTGGTCTCTCACTGGGGCCAACGTCCTGACTTTC. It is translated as CASSWSLTGANVLTF.

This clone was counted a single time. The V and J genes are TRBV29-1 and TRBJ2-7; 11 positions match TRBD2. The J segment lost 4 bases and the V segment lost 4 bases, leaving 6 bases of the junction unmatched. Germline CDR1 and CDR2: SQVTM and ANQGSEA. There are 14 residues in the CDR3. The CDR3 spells CSVGTSGRIYEQYF. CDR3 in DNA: TGCAGCGTTGGTACTAGCGGGAGAATTTACGAGCAGTACTTC.

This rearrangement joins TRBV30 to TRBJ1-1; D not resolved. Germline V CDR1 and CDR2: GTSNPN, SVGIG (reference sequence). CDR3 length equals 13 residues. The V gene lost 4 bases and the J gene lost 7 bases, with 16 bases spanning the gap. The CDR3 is CAWMGNAGNEAFF. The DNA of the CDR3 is TGTGCCTGGATGGGTAACGCGGGAAATGAAGCTTTCTTT. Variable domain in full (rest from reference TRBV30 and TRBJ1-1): SQTIHQWPATLVQPVGSPLSLECTVEGTSNPNLYWYRQAAGRGLQLLFYSVGIGQISSEVPQNLSASRPQDRQFILSSKKLLLSDSGFYLCAWMGNAGNEAFFGQGTRLTVV.

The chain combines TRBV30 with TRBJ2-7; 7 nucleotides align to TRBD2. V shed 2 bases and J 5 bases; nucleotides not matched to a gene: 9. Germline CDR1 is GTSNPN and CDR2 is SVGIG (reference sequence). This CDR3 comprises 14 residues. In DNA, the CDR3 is TGTGCCTGGAGTTTGGGGGAGGGCCTTCACGAGCAGTACTTC. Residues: CAWSLGEGLHEQYF.

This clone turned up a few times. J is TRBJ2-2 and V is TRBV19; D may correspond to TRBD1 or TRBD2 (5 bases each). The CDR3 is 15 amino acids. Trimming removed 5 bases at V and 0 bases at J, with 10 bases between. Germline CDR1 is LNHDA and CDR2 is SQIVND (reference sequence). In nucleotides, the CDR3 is TGTGCCAGTAGTTCCGGGACGCCGAACACCGGGGAGCTGTTTTTT. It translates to CASSSGTPNTGELFF. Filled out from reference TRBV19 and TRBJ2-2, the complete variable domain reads DGGITQSPKYLFRKEGQNVTLSCEQNLNHDAMYWYRQDPGQGLRLIYYSQIVNDFQKGDIAEGYSVSREKKESFPLTVTSAQKNPTAFYLCASSSGTPNTGELFFGEGSRLTVL.

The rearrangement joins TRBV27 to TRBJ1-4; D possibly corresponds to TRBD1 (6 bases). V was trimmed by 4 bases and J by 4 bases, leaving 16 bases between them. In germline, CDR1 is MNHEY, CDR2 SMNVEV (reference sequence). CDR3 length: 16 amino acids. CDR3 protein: CASSYSGVGINEKLFF. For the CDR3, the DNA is TGTGCCAGCAGTTATTCAGGGGTTGGTATTAATGAAAAACTGTTTTTT.

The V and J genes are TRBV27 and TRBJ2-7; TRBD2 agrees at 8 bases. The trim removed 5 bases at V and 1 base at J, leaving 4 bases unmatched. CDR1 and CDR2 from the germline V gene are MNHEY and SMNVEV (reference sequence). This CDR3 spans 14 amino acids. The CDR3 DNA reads TGTGCCAGCAGTGCCGGGACTAGTTCCTACGAGCAGTACTTC. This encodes CASSAGTSSYEQYF.